The clone carrying this T cell receptor beta chain was found many times. The antigen remains undetermined. Authors of the study amplified TCR beta CDR3 regions from RNA transcripts. HTBI primers were used for first-round RT-PCR of the TCR CDR3. MiXCR, applied by TCRdb to the multiplex PCR reads, yields one record per CDR3 protein. The table shows about 600,000 distinct CDR3 sequences, with approximately 15% occurring only once. A patient was excluded if there was uncontrolled infection, other autoimmune disease, pregnancy or lactation. V gave up 5 bases and J gave up 1 base; unmatched junction bases: 5. Germline CDR1 MDHEN, CDR2 SYDVKM. This CDR3 has 16 residues. The sample is drawn from a study of T cells in Graves' hyperthyroidism and ophthalmopathy. Study results and caveats: By a 13 V-J model, ophthalmopathy was set apart from stable hyperthyroidism. Among clonotypes expanded in thyroid above 0.001, most were also found in blood.

Sequencing was carried out using blood. This sequence originates from a woman under 30 with Graves' ophthalmopathy. The chain combines TRBV28 with TRBJ2-3; 11 positions agree with TRBD2. The CDR3 DNA is TGTGCCAGCAGTACGCCGGGACTAGCGGGCACAGATACGCAGTATTTT. Translation gives CASSTPGLAGTDTQYF.